This note documents a single TCR beta chain sequence. Primers included in the PCR were 60 Vbeta and 13 Jbeta primers. Clones were read by immunoSEQ multiplex PCR, and TCRdb kept only the in-frame ones, dropping some. Of around 100,000 clones in the sample, around three quarters are singletons; the top ten hold approximately 7.9%. The sample originates from a study of cytomegalovirus exposure and HLA in healthy donors. The material sequenced was PBMCs. The clonotype originates from a man younger than 40 in good health and CMV-seronegative.

In DNA form, the CDR3 reads TGTGCCAGCAGCTTAGCGGGGGCCCCAGTAGATACGCAGTATTTT. Its translation: CASSLAGAPVDTQYF. This chain joins TRBV7-2 and TRBJ2-3; TRBD1 might be the D (6 bases). The germline V gene encodes CDR1 SGHTA and CDR2 FQGNSA. The CDR3 has 15 amino acids. The V and J ends lost 0 bases and 5 bases respectively, with 12 bases between them.